This TCR beta chain was documented in a study of blood T cell repertoires in COVID-19. Deletions cut 8 bases from V and 2 bases from J, with 18 bases between. The CDR3 is made up of 15 amino acids. Germline V CDR1 and CDR2: LNHDA, SQIVND (reference sequence). TCRdb's table, derived via immunoSEQ multiplex PCR, lists solely in-frame clones and lacks some. The table includes some 250,000 clones, roughly 88% detected once. V and J are TRBV19 and TRBJ1-2, with a weak D call TRBD1 (6 bases). The sequenced material came from PBMCs or T cells enriched from blood (not recorded which). This TCR was sampled from a woman aged 40 to 50 with acute COVID-19. The CDR3 region has the DNA TGTGCCAGTGCACCTAGGACAGACTTAAACTATGGCTACACCTTC. Residues: CASAPRTDLNYGYTF.